This T cell receptor beta chain was sequenced in a study of T-cell memory formation after mild COVID-19. Overall study results and limits: The study found balanced CD4/CD8 in clones contracting day 15 to 85 and a CD4+ lean in later expanders. Contracting clones localized mainly to CM and EM when CD4+ and mainly to EMRA when CD8+.

With respect to this clonotype: The target antigen is unknown.

This CDR3 is 15 amino acids long. CDR1 and CDR2 (germline): MNHNS, SASEGT. V shed 3 bases, J shed 1 base, and the junction held 1 base outside the gene matches. MiXCR was run by TCRdb on the 5' RACE reads, yielding one entry per CDR3 protein. The sample yields tens of thousands of distinct CDR3 sequences, over 12% seen once. Sequencing input: PBMCs or a T cell subset sorted from them (not recorded which). The clonotype originates from a man younger than 35 who had mild COVID-19 (a few samples of this study predate the infection). Cell type and time point are not known. The chain links TRBV6-1 to TRBJ2-3; TRBD1 matches at 10 bases. CDR3 DNA: TGTGCCAGCAGTGAGACAGGGGGCGGCACAGATACGCAGTATTTT. Its translation is CASSETGGGTDTQYF.